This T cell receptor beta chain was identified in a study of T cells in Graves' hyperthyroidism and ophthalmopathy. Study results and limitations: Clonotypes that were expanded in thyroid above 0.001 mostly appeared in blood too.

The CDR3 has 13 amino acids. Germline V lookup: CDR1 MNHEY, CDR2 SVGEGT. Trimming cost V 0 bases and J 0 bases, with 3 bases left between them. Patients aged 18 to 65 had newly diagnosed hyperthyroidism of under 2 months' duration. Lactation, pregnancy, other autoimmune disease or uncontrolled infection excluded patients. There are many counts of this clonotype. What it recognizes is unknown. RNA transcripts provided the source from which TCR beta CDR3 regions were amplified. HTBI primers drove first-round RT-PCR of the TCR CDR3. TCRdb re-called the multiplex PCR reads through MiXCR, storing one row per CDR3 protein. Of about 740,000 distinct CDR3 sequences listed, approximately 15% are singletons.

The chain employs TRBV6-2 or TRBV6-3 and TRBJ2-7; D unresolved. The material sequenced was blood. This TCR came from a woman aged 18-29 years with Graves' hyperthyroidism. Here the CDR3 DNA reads TGTGCCAGCAGTTACTCGGTCTCCTACGAGCAGTACTTC. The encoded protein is CASSYSVSYEQYF.